The sequence of this TCR beta chain was determined in a study of blood T cell repertoires in COVID-19. This CDR3 is built from 14 residues. The germline gives CDR1 LNHDA, CDR2 SQIVND (reference sequence). V shed 3 bases and J shed 0 bases, with 8 bases lying between them. Sequencing was performed with immunoSEQ multiplex PCR; in TCRdb, only in-frame clones are kept and a portion is missing. The sample carries 250,000 or so clones, 85% to 90% recorded once. Enrolled through a virtual design, the participants were between roughly 18 and 90 years of age and came from approximately 25 US areas. J is TRBJ1-1 and V is TRBV19, with D possibly being TRBD1 (5 bases). The sequence came from a woman in her 30s with acute COVID-19. The sequencing input was PBMCs or T cells enriched from blood (not recorded which). CDR3 in DNA: TGTGCCAGTAGTATCCGACAGTTGAACACTGAAGCTTTCTTT. Its protein product is CASSIRQLNTEAFF.